These 32 T cell receptor beta chains originate from one sample sequenced in a study of T cell clones after liver transplantation. The assay was immunoSEQ multiplex PCR, and TCRdb's table has in-frame clones only and misses some. The sample gives about 72,000 clones, around nine tenths of which show up once; 2.7% is in the top ten. The material sequenced was CD4+ T cells from blood, taken before liver transplant. The source is a human donor who received a liver transplant.

Here the CDR3 DNA reads TGTGCCAGCAGTTATCAACTAGCGGGAGTTGCAGATACGCAGTATTTT. Protein sequence: CASSYQLAGVADTQYF. J is TRBJ2-3 and V is TRBV6-5; 11 bases match TRBD2. This CDR3 spans 16 amino acids. The V gene's germline CDR1 is MNHEY and CDR2 SVGAGI. J lost 4 bases, V lost 3 bases, and 6 bases had no gene match.

This clone appeared a single time. The chain is built from TRBV28 and TRBJ1-5, with no clear D. The CDR3 runs to 16 residues. The V end lost 5 bases, the J end lost 0 bases, and 14 bases lay between the germline ends. CDR1 and CDR2 (germline): MDHEN, SYDVKM. Here the CDR3 reads CASSAPGRRSNQPQHF. Written as DNA, the CDR3 is TGTGCCAGCAGTGCTCCCGGACGGCGTAGCAATCAGCCCCAGCATTTT.

This clone has just one count. V usage is TRBV5-1 and J usage is TRBJ1-1, with TRBD1 identical over 9 bases. The V gene end was trimmed by 0 bases and the J gene end by 8 bases; junction bases not matched to a gene: 5. Germline V gene lookup returns CDR1 SGHRS and CDR2 YFSETQ. This CDR3 contains 14 residues. In DNA form, the CDR3 reads TGCGCCAGCAGCTTGGGGACCGGGACAGGGGAAGCTTTCTTT. This translates into CASSLGTGTGEAFF. The full variable domain, rest sourced from reference TRBV5-1 and TRBJ1-1, is KAGVTQTPRYLIKTRGQQVTLSCSPISGHRSVSWYQQTPGQGLQFLFEYFSETQRNKGNFPGRFSGRQFSNSRSEMNVSTLELGDSALYLCASSLGTGTGEAFFGQGTRLTVV.

The chain uses TRBV5-1 and TRBJ2-1, with D possibly being TRBD1 (6 bases). This CDR3 is 12 amino acids long. V lost 1 base and J lost 10, with 9 bases in between. Germline assignment: CDR1 SGHRS and CDR2 YFSETQ. In DNA, the CDR3 is TGCGCCAGCAGCTTGATCGACAGGGAGCAGTTCTTC. Translated: CASSLIDREQFF.

V and J are TRBV5-1 and TRBJ1-2, with TRBD1 as a possible D gene (5 bases). Trimming took 0 bases from V and 4 from J, leaving 13 bases between them. The CDR3 is 15 residues long. CDR1 and CDR2 from the germline V gene are SGHRS and YFSETQ. CDR3 residues: CASSLEATETYGYTF. In nucleotides, the CDR3 is TGCGCCAGCAGCTTGGAGGCGACAGAAACCTATGGCTACACCTTC.

This chain uses TRBV18 with TRBJ1-4; 9 bases match TRBD1. CDR1 is KGHSH and CDR2 is LQKENI in the germline V gene. CDR3 length: 15 residues. The J segment lost 8 bases and the V segment lost 6 bases, leaving 10 bases of the junction unmatched. The CDR3 nucleotides are TGTGCCAGCTCTCTCTACTCGGGACAGGGAGAAAAACTGTTTTTT. Protein sequence: CASSLYSGQGEKLFF.

The chain couples TRBV15 to TRBJ1-1; D is unresolved. CDR3 size: 15 residues. The ends were cut back, 0 bases at V and 5 bases at J, with 13 bases in the middle. CDR1 and CDR2 (germline): LNHNV, YYDKDF (reference sequence). CDR3 amino acids: CATSRDVLKGTEAFF. In DNA, the CDR3 is TGTGCCACCAGCAGAGATGTGTTAAAAGGGACTGAAGCTTTCTTT.

This chain uses TRBV5-4 with TRBJ2-3; D perhaps matches TRBD1 (7 bases). Germline-derived CDR1 and CDR2 are SGHNT and YYREEE (reference sequence). V was trimmed by 2 bases and J by 1 base, leaving 11 bases between them. The CDR3 consists of 15 residues. The CDR3 coding sequence is TGTGCCAGCAGCTTCGGGGGACAGCGCACAGATACGCAGTATTTT. Protein: CASSFGGQRTDTQYF.

The V call is TRBV1, the J call TRBJ1-5. TRBV1 is an annotated pseudogene. CDR3 length equals 19 residues. As DNA, the CDR3 is TGCACCAGCAGCCAAGATCGGGGCAGGGTAGGGGATAGCAATCAGCCCCAGCATTTT. Amino acids: CTSSQDRGRVGDSNQPQHF.

This clone came up once. J is TRBJ2-1 and V is TRBV27; 9 nucleotides agree with TRBD2. Trimming cost V 3 bases and J 1 base; bases outside gene matches: 7. This CDR3 has 17 amino acids. Germline V lookup: CDR1 MNHEY, CDR2 SMNVEV (reference sequence). The CDR3 protein is CASSLVRTSESYNEQFF. Written as DNA, the CDR3 is TGTGCCAGCAGTTTGGTAAGGACTAGCGAATCCTACAATGAGCAGTTCTTC.

The chain has TRBV6-5 and TRBJ1-2; tentatively, D is TRBD1 (5 bases). The CDR3 length is 12 residues. CDR1 and CDR2 (germline): MNHEY, SVGAGI. V was clipped by 5 bases and J by 4 bases, with 8 bases between them. CDR3 nucleotide sequence: TGTGCCAGCAGTGAGGGGACCTATGGCTACACCTTC. Protein sequence: CASSEGTYGYTF.

The chain recombines TRBV7-2 with TRBJ1-2; the D is unclear. With 1 base removed from V and 3 bases from J, the gap between germline ends came to 15 bases. CDR3 size: 16 residues. The V gene's germline CDR1 is SGHTA and CDR2 FQGNSA. The CDR3 is CASSLVAAQADYGYTF. The CDR3 coding sequence is TGTGCCAGCAGCTTAGTGGCAGCTCAGGCGGACTATGGCTACACCTTC.

The chain joins TRBV6-6 to TRBJ2-7; D remains ambiguous. Looked up from germline, CDR1 is MNHNY and CDR2 is SVGAGI (reference sequence). This CDR3 region has 13 residues. V was cut by 2 bases and J by 6 bases, with 11 bases left in between. CDR3 loop: CASSYTGMGEQYF. The CDR3 bases are TGTGCCAGCAGTTACACTGGGATGGGCGAGCAGTACTTC.

The chain carries TRBV28 and TRBJ1-5; D remains unclear. Trimming shortened V by 3 bases and J by 0 bases, and 6 bases separated the two germline ends. The CDR3 contains 14 residues. CDR1 and CDR2 from the germline V gene are MDHEN and SYDVKM. The CDR3 DNA follows: TGTGCCAGCAGTTTTTCGGGTAGCAATCAGCCCCAGCATTTT. It codes for CASSFSGSNQPQHF.

A remark on this clone: The sample carries other DNA sequences with the same CDR3. The rearrangement joins TRBV29-1 to TRBJ1-1, with D uncertain. The CDR3 covers 12 residues. V shed 4 bases and J shed 1 base, with 7 bases lying between them. Germline V gene lookup returns CDR1 SQVTM and CDR2 ANQGSEA. The CDR3 reads CSVGGGNTEAFF. The CDR3, as DNA: TGCAGCGTTGGTGGAGGGAACACTGAAGCTTTCTTT.

The CDR3, as DNA: TGTGCCAGCAGTGAAGGTCAGGGGTGGTACGAGCAGTACTTC. It yields the protein CASSEGQGWYEQYF. The rearrangement links TRBV2 to TRBJ2-7; D is possibly TRBD1 (6 bases). CDR1 and CDR2 (germline): SNHLY, FYNNEI. V shed 1 base and J shed 4 bases, with 11 bases lying between them. The CDR3 runs to 14 residues.

The rearrangement links TRBV19 to TRBJ2-1; D remains ambiguous. This CDR3 is built from 12 residues. V was clipped by 3 bases and J by 6 bases, with 6 bases between them. In germline, CDR1 is LNHDA, CDR2 SQIVND (reference sequence). DNA for the CDR3: TGTGCCAGTAGTATCACCCTCAATGAGCAGTTCTTC. Amino acid sequence: CASSITLNEQFF. The variable domain in full, completed from reference TRBV19 and TRBJ2-1, reads DGGITQSPKYLFRKEGQNVTLSCEQNLNHDAMYWYRQDPGQGLRLIYYSQIVNDFQKGDIAEGYSVSREKKESFPLTVTSAQKNPTAFYLCASSITLNEQFFGPGTRLTVL.

This clone was detected once. The rearrangement uses TRBV4-1 and TRBJ2-7; the D is unclear. The CDR3 has 16 residues. CDR1 and CDR2 (germline): MGHRA, YSYEKL. Between the trimmed V and J ends, which lost 1 base and 4 bases, there was a span of 17 bases. The CDR3 region has the DNA TGCGCCAGCAGCCAAGGTAATGGGGTCGTGGGGTACGAGCAGTACTTC. As protein: CASSQGNGVVGYEQYF.

The rearrangement uses TRBV30 and TRBJ2-3, with D unclear. CDR3 length: 15 residues. V was trimmed by 2 bases and J by 0 bases, leaving 12 bases between them. Germline V gene lookup returns CDR1 GTSNPN and CDR2 SVGIG (reference sequence). CDR3 DNA: TGTGCCTGGAGTTACGGACGGACGAGCACAGATACGCAGTATTTT. As protein: CAWSYGRTSTDTQYF.

J is TRBJ2-1 and V is TRBV11-3; unclear D gene. The germline gives CDR1 SGHNT, CDR2 YENEEA. V gave up 0 bases and J gave up 9 bases, with 9 bases separating them. There are 13 residues in the CDR3. The CDR3 DNA reads TGTGCCAGCAGCTTAGAGATATCGGCTGAGCAGTTCTTC. Amino acids: CASSLEISAEQFF.

V and J are TRBV11-3 and TRBJ2-1, with D tentatively TRBD2 (5 bases). This CDR3 has 17 amino acids. From germline, CDR1 is SGHNT and CDR2 YENEEA. Trimming removed 0 bases at V and 0 bases at J, with 12 bases between. The CDR3 region is CASSLDLVGSSYNEQFF. The CDR3 DNA reads as TGTGCCAGCAGCTTAGATCTCGTGGGGAGCTCCTACAATGAGCAGTTCTTC.

The chain employs TRBV7-9 and TRBJ2-1, with D hard to call. The germline CDR1 and CDR2 sequences are SEHNR and FQNEAQ (reference sequence). This CDR3 region has 12 residues. Trimming left V 5 bases short and J 5 bases short, with 7 bases between. CDR3 region: CASSPQNNEQFF. DNA for the CDR3: TGTGCCAGCAGCCCCCAAAACAATGAGCAGTTCTTC.

This clone has just one count. V is TRBV9 and J is TRBJ2-7; no definite D call. Trimming left V 0 bases short and J 4 bases short, with 11 bases between. The CDR3 consists of 14 residues. CDR1 is SGDLS and CDR2 is YYNGEE in the germline V gene. Written as DNA, the CDR3 is TGTGCCAGCAGCGTAGGTCCGGACGGATACGAGCAGTACTTC. Protein: CASSVGPDGYEQYF. Full variable domain (outside the CDR3, taken from reference TRBV9 and TRBJ2-7): DSGVTQTPKHLITATGQRVTLRCSPRSGDLSVYWYQQSLDQGLQFLIQYYNGEERAKGNILERFSAQQFPDLHSELNLSSLELGDSALYFCASSVGPDGYEQYFGPGTRLTVT.

In DNA, the CDR3 is TGCAGCGTAACGGGTGGTCAGATCCATGGCTACACCTTC. Translation: CSVTGGQIHGYTF. The V call is TRBV29-1, the J call TRBJ1-2, with D hard to call. The V end lost 6 bases, the J end lost 6 bases, and 17 bases lay between the germline ends. Germline V CDR1 and CDR2: SQVTM, ANQGSEA. The CDR3 spans 13 residues.

The genes are TRBV7-3 and TRBJ2-6; the D is unclear. Trimming stripped 4 bases from V and 0 bases from J, with 7 bases between. In germline, CDR1 is SGHTA, CDR2 FQGTGA. The CDR3 loop spans 15 amino acids. CDR3 coding DNA: TGTGCCAGCAGCTCGCAGTTCTCTGGGGCCAACGTCCTGACTTTC. This codes for CASSSQFSGANVLTF.

This rearrangement joins TRBV6-5 to TRBJ2-5; tentative D call: TRBD2 (6 bases). V gave up 11 bases and J gave up 6 bases, with 13 bases separating them. There are 11 residues in the CDR3. Germline lookup yields CDR1 MNHEY and CDR2 SVGAGI. The CDR3 is CAGLGRKTQYF. The CDR3 DNA follows: TGTGCCGGGCTGGGGAGGAAGACCCAGTACTTC.

The J gene is TRBJ1-2, the V gene TRBV2; 10 nucleotides agree with TRBD1. The V gene's germline CDR1 is SNHLY and CDR2 FYNNEI. This CDR3 region has 13 residues. V lost 4 bases, J lost 8 bases, and 4 bases stayed unmatched. CDR3 residues: CASSVGDRGGYTF. The CDR3 nucleotides are TGTGCCAGCAGTGTAGGGGACAGGGGAGGCTACACCTTC. Together with reference TRBV2 and TRBJ1-2, the CDR3 gives the full variable domain: EPEVTQTPSHQVTQMGQEVILRCVPISNHLYFYWYRQILGQKVEFLVSFYNNEISEKSEIFDDQFSVERPDGSNFTLKIRSTKLEDSAMYFCASSVGDRGGYTFGSGTRLTVV.

The chain employs TRBV7-2 and TRBJ1-5, with TRBD1 matching 7 bases. V shed 5 bases, J shed 4 bases, and the junction held 5 bases outside the gene matches. Germline loops: CDR1 SGHTA, CDR2 FQGNSA. This CDR3 is built from 14 residues. The CDR3 bases are TGTGCCAGCAGCCCTGGGACAGTAAATCAGCCCCAGCATTTT. Protein product: CASSPGTVNQPQHF.

The chain joins TRBV11-2 to TRBJ2-1; a possible D gene is TRBD2 (6 bases). The CDR3 has 13 residues. Per the germline V gene, CDR1 is SGHAT and CDR2 is FQNNGV. V was clipped by 5 bases and J by 10 bases, with 15 bases between them. DNA for the CDR3: TGTGCCAGCAGCCAGCTAGCGAAGGGCGAGCAGTTCTTC. Its protein is CASSQLAKGEQFF.

The chain is built from TRBV25-1 and TRBJ2-7; 7 bases agree with TRBD1. CDR3 length: 13 amino acids. Germline CDR1 MGHDK, CDR2 SYGVNS. J gave up 5 bases and V 6 bases, and 7 bases lay outside the gene matches. The CDR3 loop is CASSVGQKDEQYF. For the CDR3, the DNA is TGTGCCAGCAGCGTGGGACAGAAGGACGAGCAGTACTTC.

The gene calls are TRBV6-5 and TRBJ1-5; the D is unclear. The V and J ends lost 10 bases and 0 bases respectively, with 16 bases between them. The germline V gene has CDR1 MNHEY and CDR2 SVGAGI. CDR3 size: 15 residues. This chain's CDR3 is CATSIRIYSNQPQHF. The CDR3 DNA sequence: TGTGCCACCAGCATTCGAATATATAGCAATCAGCCCCAGCATTTT.

The rearrangement joins TRBV5-1 to TRBJ2-1, with D perhaps TRBD2 (6 bases). The germline V gene has CDR1 SGHRS and CDR2 YFSETQ. V was shortened by 4 bases and J by 5 bases, with 19 bases between the two germline ends. This CDR3 contains 16 residues. The CDR3 sequence: CASSHDSGLLNNEQFF. In DNA, the CDR3 is TGCGCCAGCAGCCACGACAGCGGGCTCCTGAACAATGAGCAGTTCTTC.